The 4 T cell receptor beta chains given below trace back to one sample, sequenced in a study of regulatory T cells in long-lasting Graves disease. Construction of the TCR beta libraries employed iRepertoire HTBI primers in conjunction with Arm-PCR of CDR3 regions. TCRdb reprocessed the multiplex PCR reads with MiXCR, giving one entry per CDR3 protein. The data hold over 250,000 distinct CDR3 sequences, with roughly 21% observed a single time. The time point denotes: persistent/refractory GD, antithyroid drugs over 5 years with positive TRAb. With RNA extracted from PBMCs as input, the TCR library was made. The source was peripheral blood mononuclear cells (PBMCs), collected when the disease was refractory, from a patient treated with antithyroid drugs. The receptors were sampled from a female donor with Graves disease.

This clonotype has only a few counts. The chain joins TRBV24-1 to TRBJ2-5; possible D gene TRBD1, 5 bases. CDR1 is KGHDR and CDR2 is SFDVKD in the germline V gene. Trimming removed 5 bases at V and 3 bases at J, with 15 bases between. The CDR3 sequence is 15 residues long. DNA of the CDR3: TGTGCCACCAGTGCCGCAGGGTCCAATAAAGAGACCCAGTACTTC. Residues: CATSAAGSNKETQYF.

This clonotype has ten or more counts. The V and J genes are TRBV12-3 or TRBV12-4 and TRBJ2-5; possible D gene TRBD2, 5 bases. Between the trimmed V and J ends, which lost 5 bases and 5 bases, there was a span of 12 bases. The CDR3 extends over 13 amino acids. The CDR3 region has the DNA TGTGCCAGCAGTCCCGCCGGGGTGGAGACCCAGTACTTC. Translation: CASSPAGVETQYF.

This clonotype was seen repeatedly, ten times or more. The chain recombines TRBV19 with TRBJ2-2, with TRBD2 identical over 8 bases. The germline CDR1 and CDR2 sequences are LNHDA and SQIVND (reference sequence). J gave up 2 bases and V 7 bases, and 6 bases lay outside the gene matches. The length of the CDR3 is 15 residues. The CDR3 sequence: CASKLGLDNTGELFF. As DNA, the CDR3 is TGTGCCAGTAAATTGGGACTAGATAACACCGGGGAGCTGTTTTTT. Together with reference TRBV19 and TRBJ2-2, the CDR3 gives the full variable domain: DGGITQSPKYLFRKEGQNVTLSCEQNLNHDAMYWYRQDPGQGLRLIYYSQIVNDFQKGDIAEGYSVSREKKESFPLTVTSAQKNPTAFYLCASKLGLDNTGELFFGEGSRLTVL.

This chain connects TRBV5-1 to TRBJ2-7, with 7 bases fitting TRBD2. Germline trimming cut 7 bases from V and 3 bases from J; bases unmatched to any gene: 4. Germline assignment: CDR1 SGHRS and CDR2 YFSETQ. CDR3 length: 12 residues. CDR3 sequence (DNA): TGCGCCAGCGCCGGGACTAACTACGAGCAGTACTTC. Its protein product is CASAGTNYEQYF.